Below are 10 T cell receptor beta chains sequenced from a single sample in a study of TIL therapy for anti-PD-1-resistant metastatic lung cancer. Time point indicated: pre-treatment sample, taken before nivolumab and TIL therapy. The tumor samples were excised metastases, mostly pleural nodules or supraclavicular lymph nodes. The libraries were made with immunoSEQ v3. Generated by immunoSEQ multiplex PCR, the TCRdb table keeps only in-frame clones and is missing some. The table shows more than 90,000 clones, with 65% occurring only once. This specimen consisted of tumor tissue, obtained at baseline. The origin of the receptors is a person aged 25 to 80 with non-small cell lung cancer.

This chain uses TRBV5-6 with TRBJ2-7; D remains ambiguous. The V and J ends lost 1 base and 2 bases respectively, with 4 bases between them. The germline V gene encodes CDR1 SGHDT and CDR2 YYEEEE. The CDR3 has 12 amino acids. The CDR3 reads CASSLRTYEQYF. CDR3 bases: TGTGCCAGCAGCTTGAGAACCTACGAGCAGTACTTC.

The chain joins TRBV5-4 to TRBJ1-2; D not resolved. Trimming left V 3 bases short and J 1 base short, with 10 bases between. Germline CDR1 SGHNT, CDR2 YYREEE (reference sequence). The CDR3 is made up of 14 amino acids. Written as DNA, the CDR3 is TGTGCCAGCAGCTGGTCAGGTGGTAACTATGGCTACACCTTC. Translated: CASSWSGGNYGYTF.

The chain couples TRBV5-1 to TRBJ2-7; D perhaps matches TRBD1 (6 bases). V dropped 5 bases and J dropped 0 bases, with 9 bases sitting between them. CDR1 and CDR2 from the germline V gene are SGHRS and YFSETQ. The CDR3 extends over 13 amino acids. The CDR3 reads CASRKTGSYEQYF. The CDR3 coding sequence is TGCGCCAGCAGAAAGACAGGCTCCTACGAGCAGTACTTC.

The V gene is TRBV2, the J gene TRBJ1-4, with 7 bases identical to TRBD1. The length of the CDR3 is 15 residues. V dropped 6 bases and J dropped 11; count of bases not matched to a gene: 15. The germline CDR1 and CDR2 sequences are SNHLY and FYNNEI. The CDR3 loop reads CASRASDRPGGKLFF. Here the CDR3 DNA reads TGTGCCAGCAGGGCCTCGGACAGGCCGGGTGGGAAACTGTTTTTT.

This clone came up once. The rearrangement joins TRBV15 to TRBJ2-1; TRBD1 might be the D (5 bases). Germline V gene lookup returns CDR1 LNHNV and CDR2 YYDKDF (reference sequence). Trimming stripped 1 base from V and 8 bases from J, with 12 bases between. This CDR3 region has 14 residues. CDR3 nucleotide sequence: TGTGCCACCAGCAGAGCCCCAGGGATGGATGAGCAGTTCTTC. This encodes CATSRAPGMDEQFF. The whole variable domain, filled in from reference TRBV15 and TRBJ2-1, reads DAMVIQNPRYQVTQFGKPVTLSCSQTLNHNVMYWYQQKSSQAPKLLFHYYDKDFNNEADTPDNFQSRRPNTSFCFLDIRSPGLGDTAMYLCATSRAPGMDEQFFGPGTRLTVL.

The rearrangement uses TRBV28 and TRBJ2-7, with 8 bases aligning to TRBD1. Germline values: CDR1 MDHEN, CDR2 SYDVKM. The CDR3 extends over 15 amino acids. V was pared by 5 bases and J by 2 bases, with 8 bases of the junction left unmatched. CDR3 loop: CASSPGTGITYEQYF. The CDR3 region has the DNA TGTGCCAGCAGTCCTGGGACAGGTATTACCTACGAGCAGTACTTC. Full variable domain (remainder filled in from reference TRBV28 and TRBJ2-7): DVKVTQSSRYLVKRTGEKVFLECVQDMDHENMFWYRQDPGLGLRLIYFSYDVKMKEKGDIPEGYSVSREKKERFSLILESASTNQTSMYLCASSPGTGITYEQYFGPGTRLTVT.

The chain has TRBV7-3 and TRBJ2-1, with no clear D. V was shortened by 5 bases and J by 0 bases, with 8 bases between the two germline ends. The CDR3 is 14 residues long. The V gene's germline CDR1 is SGHTA and CDR2 FQGTGA. CDR3 bases: TGTGCCAGCAGCCTAGTCGGCTCCTACAATGAGCAGTTCTTC. This encodes CASSLVGSYNEQFF.

The chain has TRBV6-5 and TRBJ2-7, with D perhaps TRBD1 or TRBD2 (5 bases each). This CDR3 spans 15 amino acids. The V gene's germline CDR1 is MNHEY and CDR2 SVGAGI. Deletions cut 8 bases from V and 4 bases from J, with 21 bases between. In DNA form, the CDR3 reads TGTGCCAGCCCTCCTTCCGGGACCAGACTATACGAGCAGTACTTC. Translated, it gives CASPPSGTRLYEQYF.

The rearrangement links TRBV7-9 to TRBJ2-3; possibly TRBD1 for D (6 bases). V was clipped by 5 bases and J by 2 bases, with 17 bases between them. CDR3 length: 16 residues. Germline V CDR1 and CDR2: SEHNR, FQNEAQ (reference sequence). CDR3 sequence reads: CASSPSTRGNTDTQYF. CDR3 sequence (DNA): TGTGCCAGCAGCCCTTCGACCAGGGGTAACACAGATACGCAGTATTTT.

This sequence joins TRBV7-9 and TRBJ1-2; weak D call: TRBD1 (5 bases). CDR1 is SEHNR, CDR2 FQNEAQ, per germline (reference sequence). The CDR3 covers 15 residues. The V end lost 5 bases, the J end lost 8 bases, and 21 bases lay between the germline ends. In nucleotides, the CDR3 is TGTGCCAGCAGCCAACTCCGGGGCCGGAAGTACGGCTACACCTTC. This encodes CASSQLRGRKYGYTF.